This paragraph reports one TCR beta chain. Its target is not known. The data stem from a study of beta chain features in type 1 diabetes. General observations from the study: Within patients, naive, central memory and Treg TCRB repertoires seemed more similar than within healthy donors. In these data, an HLA type influence on TCRB rearrangement remained unresolved.

Investigators reverse transcribed all isolated RNA, so they sequenced expressed TCRB transcripts. Assay used: immunoSEQ multiplex PCR; TCRdb lists only in-frame clones, some missing. The sample consists of around 290,000 clones, roughly 8% of them appearing once. Germline V gives CDR1 SGHNT, CDR2 YYREEE (reference sequence). This CDR3 has 13 amino acids. Deletions cut 0 bases from V and 8 bases from J, with 8 bases between. The gene calls are TRBV5-4 and TRBJ1-4, with a possible D match to TRBD1 (6 bases). Material: central memory CD4+ T cells from blood. This sequence was found in a young woman in good health. The CDR3 loop is CASSLGQEEKLFF. The CDR3 DNA reads TGTGCCAGCAGCTTGGGACAGGAAGAAAAACTGTTTTTT.